This paragraph covers one T cell receptor (beta chain) sequence. This clone was recorded only once. Its target antigen remains unknown. Nothing much larger sits one base from this clone, and base qualities are not available. Library prep was done by the immunoSEQ multiplex PCR assay. For the multiplex PCR, a mixture combining 60 forward primers for TCR Vbeta segments and 13 reverse primers for TCR Jbeta segments was used. The CDR3 region of rearranged TCR beta genes was amplified from genomic DNA by a multiplex PCR assay. On the Illumina HiSeq System, the amplified TCR beta libraries were sequenced as 87-base-pair reads. Under the source paper's analysis protocol: A later analysis tallied roughly 78 million unique TCR beta chains across the 700 or so repertoires, and around 10 million of those chains were shared by two or more donors. To remove PCR and sequencing errors, raw reads were error-corrected and collapsed into unique sequences using a nearest-neighbor algorithm that merged closely related sequences. CDR3 sequences were aligned to IMGT reference sequences to assign V, D and J gene segments. Each retained sequence needed at least a six-nucleotide match to both a V gene segment and a J gene segment. A rearrangement counted as productive if the CDR3 had no stop codons and remained in frame with V and J, and every other rearrangement counted as non-productive. Following IMGT convention, CDR3 was defined as the stretch from the second conserved V-encoded cysteine to the conserved J-encoded phenylalanine. The earlier analysis of some 600 of the donors excluded sequences that lacked an unambiguous match to a single V gene segment. An earlier analysis of almost 600 of the donors classified V segments as functional when productive rearrangements were above 56.7% and as segregating when the standard deviation between donors was above 5%. To diagnose cytomegalovirus status from the catalog of TCR beta chain sequences, a statistical classification framework was built. A later analysis assigned V and J genes by comparing TCR nucleotide sequences with IMGT/GENE-DB human TR gene sequences. In a later analysis, CDR3 sequences and most-parsimonious VDJ recombination scenarios were assigned using the TCRdist pipeline. In a later analysis, each TCR beta chain was defined by its CDR3 amino acid sequence together with its V-gene family, and reads without a unique V-gene family were excluded. In a later analysis, 450 to 600 highly shared, low-generation-probability nucleotide sequences were removed to address suspected cross-contamination and a sequencing artifact. A later analysis calculated a clonal expansion index for each public chain from normalized within-repertoire ranks of inferred template counts. A later analysis computed generation probabilities with a VDJ recombination model fitted to out-of-frame rearrangements, and checked the results against IGoR. In a later analysis, TCR-TCR, TCR-HLA and TCR-CMV co-occurrence was scored with hypergeometric tests, and a repertoire-size bias correction was applied to TCR pairs. To estimate false discovery rates, a later analysis permuted the HLA or CMV assignments 20 times. In a later analysis, co-occurring TCRs were grouped using DBSCAN, with TCRdist sequence similarity added in when clustering inside HLA-allele-positive subsets. Repertoires with fewer than 30,000 or more than 120,000 public chains were left out of co-occurrence clustering, as were several repertoires with anomalous nucleotide sharing. Entries here come from immuneACCESS through TCRdb and include only in-frame sequences with V and J called. Some clones fail to appear in such tables; in the studies checked, an unresolved V gene covers under half of the shortfall, and the cause of the remainder is unknown. Clone size and the V and J calls come from that table; the DNA yielded D and trimming. The sample table lists around 180,000 clones, roughly 84% of them with a count of one. The ten largest clones represent about 0.24% of the sample.

The cohort was made up of under 800 healthy bone marrow donors. All cohort members were sampled while nominally healthy, although unrecorded immune exposures were likely present. The donor was CMV seronegative and belonged to the group of around 350 seronegative cohort members. A peripheral blood sample was collected from each donor, and TCR beta sequencing was performed on peripheral blood mononuclear cells. Genomic DNA extraction from the blood cell samples was performed with the Qiagen DNeasy Blood Extraction Kit. This specimen comes from a study of cytomegalovirus exposure and HLA in healthy donors (dated by TCRdb to the late 2010s). General notes on the study: An earlier analysis of 550 to 700 of the donors reported 250 to 300 Gb of sequence data and 117 million unique TCR beta sequences from around 200 million T cells. About 310 gigabases of sequencing data and some 85 million unique TCR sequences were included in an early release covering several hundred HLA-typed donors. The genetic ancestry cluster associated with self-reported Caucasian donors included about 84% of the approximately 410 genotyped donors. The aim of the study was to test whether cataloging public T cell receptors could identify signatures of past pathogen exposure. The T cell repertoires of around 730 subjects were profiled by immunosequencing and related to cytomegalovirus serostatus. In addition to the first cohort of 666 subjects, a separate validation cohort of over 90 different subjects was used. To predict cytomegalovirus infection status, the study combined high-throughput TCR immunosequencing, statistical association of individual TCRs with disease status, and machine learning. In a later analysis, previously published TCR beta repertoires from 666 donors were re-analyzed and high-resolution HLA genotyping was added so that TCR occurrence patterns could be studied. Rather than drawing on any new phenotypic data, the later analysis identified candidate immune exposures from TCR beta sequences and the way those sequences occurred across donors. An earlier analysis of about 620 of the donors applied high-throughput TCR beta sequencing to assess whether each TCR beta V gene segment acted as functional or pseudogenic. Donor age, sex, ethnicity and CMV serostatus were collected together with the repertoire data. In a later genetic analysis, genome-wide SNP genotypes for about three fifths of the 666 donors were used, and that subset was treated as a discovery cohort. Every repertoire in the discovery cohort had been generated on one and the same sequencing platform. HLA typing covered class I and class II loci at four-digit resolution. The number of typed donors differed by locus: about 629-630 for A, B, C, DRB1 and DQB1; roughly 510 for DQA1; roughly 600 for DPA1; and roughly 470 for DPB1. Because of strong linkage in the cohort, roughly five DR-DQ haplotypes were treated as single units for association and clustering. Across some 400 genotyped donors of the cohort, an average of about 200,000 unique TCR beta nucleotide sequences per donor were sequenced, and 15% to 20% of those sequences were non-productive.

From its cysteine to its phenylalanine, the CDR3 spans 17 amino acids. The only DNA kept is the CDR3, 51 bases in frame from the first base. The germline V gene supplies CDR1 ENHRY and CDR2 SYGVKD. The junction shows trimming of 6 bases on V and 0 bases on J, plus 17 bases between the germline ends. Overall study outcomes, separate from this receptor: In a later genetic analysis, a missense DCLRE1C variant was associated with V-gene and J-gene trimming of TCR beta chains, and the association was replicated in an independent cohort. In an earlier analysis of around 500 of the donors, most TCR beta V segments appeared in productive rearrangements about 87% or about 30% of the time, broadly matching IMGT annotations. Several of the top co-occurrence clusters appeared to be linked to parvovirus B19, influenza, CMV and Epstein-Barr virus, according to a later analysis. The study gave a list of 150 to 200 TCR beta chains associated with cytomegalovirus. In a later analysis, HLA-associated TCR beta chains showed more clonal expansion and lower generation probabilities than non-associated chains that were equally common. Assigning TCR associations to individual alleles was difficult when HLA alleles, especially DR and DQ, strongly co-occurred. In vitro tests confirmed that a few of the cytomegalovirus-associated TCR beta chains recognize cytomegalovirus antigens. In a later genetic analysis, fewer N-insertions in productive TCRs were reported among donors in an Asian-associated ancestry cluster than the roughly 700-donor mean. Correlated functional status among segregating V segments might be attributable to linkage disequilibrium, but an unknown experimental factor could not be ruled out. A further reported finding was that TCR beta sequences accurately predicted the HLA-A and HLA-B alleles for most subjects in the first cohort. A cluster of highly shared sequence variants was judged likely to be a technical artifact of the sequencing pipeline. In a later analysis, TCR association rates were found to vary across HLA loci, with the most associated TCRs seen for DRB1 alleles and the fewest for HLA-C alleles. Most TCR sequences were seen in very few donors, while some public TCRs were found in many individuals. Presence/absence analyses assumed roughly uniform sequencing depth across donors, an assumption that may not hold. Immune exposure information for the cohort was limited to CMV serostatus. According to a later analysis, most CMV-associated TCR beta chains appeared to be HLA-restricted, and the HLA associations seemed to be driven largely by CMV exposure. The authors suggested that the approach could potentially be extended to other disease states and immunological phenotypes. In this cohort, only TCR beta chains were sequenced, and detectable features were limited by the absence of alpha or paired-chain data. Cytomegalovirus status was reported to be diagnosed by the classifier with high specificity and sensitivity in both the original and validation cohorts. Because the 87-base-pair reads could not distinguish some IMGT-functional V segments, including TRBV6-2 and TRBV6-3, those segments were excluded. Because HLA typing was missing for some donors at each locus, association tests included only the typed subset. At a false discovery rate of 0.05, a later analysis linked fewer than 20,000 TCR beta sequences to specific HLA alleles. Because counts were too low, about 18 rarely observed V segments, including chromosome 9 orphons, were excluded from the earlier analysis of 587 of the donors.

Sequencing was carried out using PBMCs. The clonotype originates from a boy aged 10-17 years in good health and CMV-seronegative. The V and J segments used are TRBV10-3 and TRBJ1-4; the D gene cannot be resolved reliably. The nucleotide sequence is given as TGTGCCATCAGGCCGACACGATCAAGTGCAACTAATGAAAAACTGTTTTTT. The translation is CAIRPTRSSATNEKLFF.